Listed below are T cell receptor beta chains from one sample, sequenced in a study of OX40 agonist ivuxolimab in advanced cancers. This table comes from immunoSEQ multiplex PCR, and its TCRdb copy is limited to in-frame clones, with some not included. The table includes some 49,000 clones, approximately 86% detected once. Sample: CD4+ or CD8+ T cells sorted from blood, taken in a trial of the OX40 agonist ivuxolimab. The receptors here all came from an adult with an advanced solid tumor such as melanoma, head and neck, liver or kidney cancer. Both conserved end residues are trimmed from each CDR3. The order of the fields is CDR3 length, J gene, V gene, CDR3 protein.

CDR3 length: 11
J gene: TRBJ1-2
V gene: TRBV5-4
CDR3 protein: ASSPTGGYGYT

CDR3 length: 13
J gene: TRBJ1-3
V gene: TRBV5-1
CDR3 protein: ASRSGGDRGNTIY

CDR3 length: 11
J gene: TRBJ1-4
V gene: TRBV7-8
CDR3 protein: ASSRTGYEKLF

CDR3 length: 13
J gene: TRBJ1-1
V gene: TRBV10-2
CDR3 protein: ASRTQGDGNTEAF

CDR3 length: 13
J gene: TRBJ1-5
V gene: TRBV19
CDR3 protein: ASSPGDRLYQPQH

CDR3 length: 12
J gene: TRBJ2-3
V gene: TRBV5-1
CDR3 protein: ASRPGQGTDTQY

CDR3 length: 12
J gene: TRBJ1-2
V gene: TRBV11-3
CDR3 protein: ASSLSQQSDGYT

CDR3 length: 15
J gene: TRBJ2-3
V gene: TRBV10-3
CDR3 protein: AISEREAGGPTDTQY

CDR3 length: 11
J gene: TRBJ1-1
V gene: TRBV7-3
CDR3 protein: ASSLTGNTEAF

CDR3 length: 10
J gene: TRBJ2-3
V gene: TRBV2
CDR3 protein: ASNFVWGTQY

CDR3 length: 11
J gene: TRBJ1-2
V gene: TRBV30
CDR3 protein: AFHRTFNYGYT

CDR3 length: 12
J gene: TRBJ1-1
V gene: TRBV28
CDR3 protein: ASSRVRAGTEAF

CDR3 length: 13
J gene: TRBJ2-5
V gene: TRBV6-5
CDR3 protein: ASSYGTSGRETQY

CDR3 length: 15
J gene: TRBJ2-1
V gene: TRBV7-2
CDR3 protein: ASSLLGRGGKYNEQF

CDR3 length: 14
J gene: TRBJ2-2
V gene: TRBV7-9
CDR3 protein: ASSLGISGNTGELF

CDR3 length: 13
J gene: TRBJ2-3
V gene: TRBV2
CDR3 protein: ASSDTSGLTDTQY

CDR3 length: 14
J gene: TRBJ2-3
V gene: TRBV6-1
CDR3 protein: ASSVVAGGSTDTQY

CDR3 length: 15
J gene: TRBJ1-6
V gene: TRBV4-1
CDR3 protein: ASSQATASSYNSPLH

CDR3 length: 11
J gene: TRBJ1-1
V gene: TRBV5-1
CDR3 protein: ASSLDRATEAF

CDR3 length: 13
J gene: TRBJ1-3
V gene: TRBV27
CDR3 protein: ASRPAGVTGNTIY

CDR3 length: 11
J gene: TRBJ2-3
V gene: TRBV5-1
CDR3 protein: ASRKRGTDTQY

CDR3 length: 14
J gene: TRBJ2-5
V gene: TRBV4-1
CDR3 protein: ASSPGRGRARETQY

CDR3 length: 12
J gene: TRBJ1-5
V gene: TRBV4-3
CDR3 protein: ASSQGTDHQPQH

CDR3 length: 11
J gene: TRBJ2-2
V gene: TRBV30
CDR3 protein: AWSHQDPGELF

CDR3 length: 12
J gene: TRBJ2-1
V gene: TRBV10-2
CDR3 protein: ASSESGASGEQF

CDR3 length: 10
J gene: TRBJ2-1
V gene: TRBV10-1
CDR3 protein: ASSEPYNEQF

CDR3 length: 13
J gene: TRBJ2-2
V gene: TRBV5-1
CDR3 protein: ASSKRGGDTGELF

CDR3 length: 10
J gene: TRBJ1-6
V gene: TRBV6-6
CDR3 protein: ASSSDNSPLH

CDR3 length: 10
J gene: TRBJ1-1
V gene: TRBV29-1
CDR3 protein: SVEGPLTEAF

CDR3 length: 12
J gene: TRBJ1-6
V gene: TRBV6-1
CDR3 protein: ASSWEGADSPLH

CDR3 length: 13
J gene: TRBJ2-7
V gene: TRBV7-2
CDR3 protein: ASSFLAGGLSEQY

CDR3 length: 11
J gene: TRBJ1-1
V gene: TRBV10-1
CDR3 protein: ASSEGGRPEAF

CDR3 length: 16
J gene: TRBJ1-3
V gene: TRBV18
CDR3 protein: ASSPNKGTASSGNTIY

CDR3 length: 12
J gene: TRBJ1-2
V gene: TRBV5-1
CDR3 protein: ASSSGGTGYGYT

CDR3 length: 12
J gene: TRBJ1-1
V gene: TRBV6-6
CDR3 protein: ASSSELGTGAAF

CDR3 length: 12
J gene: TRBJ2-2
V gene: TRBV9
CDR3 protein: ASSVSGTTGELF